The rows below give T cell receptor beta chains drawn from one sample of a study of T cells in localized non-small cell lung cancer. Repertoires were generated with immunoSEQ multiplex PCR, while TCRdb's copy carries only in-frame clones and drops some. The sample contains roughly 2,900 clones, about 23% of which appear only once. Source: lung tumor tissue, taken before any cancer treatment. Receptors originate from an older female donor with stage III lung adenocarcinoma. CDR3s include the opening cysteine and the closing phenylalanine or tryptophan. Each record gives: J gene, D gene, V gene, clone size, CDR3 protein, CDR3 DNA. The D gene is left open where the match is weak. The size field is filled for only some rows; it gives once, few, many or a size class.

TRBJ2-1 | TRBD2 | TRBV9 | few | CASSVSGRTYNEQFF | TGTGCCAGCAGCGTTAGCGGGAGGACCTACAATGAGCAGTTCTTC
TRBJ2-3 | TRBD2 | TRBV11-1 | . | CASSLRGLAGADTQYF | TGTGCCAGCAGCTTAAGGGGGCTAGCGGGAGCAGATACGCAGTATTTT
TRBJ1-2 | . | TRBV30 | few | CAWSVNRRGYTF | TGTGCCTGGAGTGTCAACAGGCGGGGCTACACCTTC
TRBJ2-1 | TRBD1 | TRBV6-8 | . | CASSDRARSKNEQFF | TGTGCCAGCAGTGACAGGGCACGGAGTAAGAATGAGCAGTTCTTC
TRBJ2-7 | TRBD1 | TRBV5-1 | . | CASSPRQGRSEQYF | TGCGCCAGCAGCCCTAGACAGGGCCGGTCCGAGCAGTACTTC
TRBJ2-3 | TRBD2 | TRBV6-4 | . | CASRSSSGTRGTQYF | TGTGCCAGCAGGTCATCTAGCGGGACACGCGGTACGCAGTATTTT
TRBJ2-1 | TRBD2 | TRBV11-3 | few | CASSPTSGRRKNEQFF | TGTGCCAGCAGCCCCACCAGCGGGAGACGGAAGAATGAGCAGTTCTTC
TRBJ2-7 | . | TRBV19 | hyperexpanded | CASSIGILGYEQYF | TGTGCCAGTAGTATAGGCATTTTGGGCTACGAGCAGTACTTC
TRBJ2-3 | . | TRBV5-1 | few | CASSLGDPFSTDTQYF | TGCGCCAGCAGCTTGGGGGACCCCTTTAGCACAGATACGCAGTATTTT
TRBJ1-1 | . | TRBV25-1 | . | CASNPQGRTEAFF | TGTGCCAGCAACCCCCAGGGAAGGACTGAAGCTTTCTTT
TRBJ2-1 | . | TRBV28 | . | CASSPIALAAFNEQFF | TGTGCCAGCAGCCCAATCGCTTTAGCGGCTTTCAATGAGCAGTTCTTC
TRBJ2-5 | . | TRBV9 | . | CASSAGVQETQYF | TGTGCCAGCAGCGCGGGTGTACAGGAGACCCAGTACTTC
TRBJ2-5 | TRBD2 | TRBV28 | . | CASIAGGVAQETQYF | TGTGCCAGCATAGCGGGAGGGGTAGCCCAAGAGACCCAGTACTTC
TRBJ2-3 | TRBD2 | TRBV11-3 | large | CASSSGLAGIRTDTQYF | TGTGCCAGCAGCTCAGGACTAGCGGGAATTCGCACAGATACGCAGTATTTT
TRBJ2-7 | . | TRBV11-3 | medium-sized | CASSQFQRESYEQYF | TGTGCCAGCAGCCAGTTTCAGAGGGAGTCCTACGAGCAGTACTTC
TRBJ2-1 | . | TRBV11-3 | few | CASLLRATSYNEQFF | TGTGCCAGCCTCCTTAGAGCGACCTCCTACAATGAGCAGTTCTTC
TRBJ2-7 | TRBD1 | TRBV6-8 | medium-sized | CAISKTGVEQYF | TGTGCCATCAGTAAGACAGGGGTTGAGCAGTACTTC
TRBJ1-2 | TRBD1 | TRBV28 | . | CASSSSGQDRWGYTF | TGTGCCAGCAGTTCCTCGGGACAGGATCGGTGGGGCTACACCTTC
TRBJ2-1 | . | TRBV30 | . | CAWSPSNEQFF | TGTGCCTGGAGTCCCTCCAATGAGCAGTTCTTC
TRBJ2-7 | . | TRBV9 | few | CASSLRRTLWYEQYF | TGTGCCAGCAGCTTGAGACGGACCCTGTGGTACGAGCAGTACTTC
TRBJ2-3 | . | TRBV14 | . | CASSQDGATDTQYF | TGTGCCAGCAGCCAAGATGGGGCCACAGATACGCAGTATTTT
TRBJ1-5 | TRBD1 | TRBV11-3 | . | CASSFSGTDSNQPQHF | TGTGCCAGCAGCTTTTCTGGGACAGATAGCAATCAGCCCCAGCATTTT
TRBJ1-4 | . | TRBV19 | . | CASSIGGRGIPEKLFF | TGTGCCAGTAGTATTGGTGGGAGAGGCATCCCTGAAAAACTGTTTTTT
TRBJ2-7 | . | TRBV6-8 | . | CASRPTTGTYEQYF | TGTGCCAGCAGACCCACGACTGGAACCTACGAGCAGTACTTC
TRBJ2-1 | TRBD2 | TRBV25-1 | . | CASSDIAGGHEQFF | TGTGCCAGCAGTGACATAGCGGGAGGCCATGAGCAGTTCTTC
TRBJ2-3 | . | TRBV6-8 | few | CASLFLSWQGPDTQYF | TGTGCCAGCCTTTTCCTATCCTGGCAGGGCCCAGATACGCAGTATTTT
TRBJ2-7 | TRBD1 | TRBV6-8 | few | CASKSGAGGYEQYF | TGTGCCAGCAAGTCCGGGGCAGGGGGATACGAGCAGTACTTC
TRBJ2-5 | . | TRBV18 | . | CASSPGVGGTQETQYF | TGTGCCAGCTCACCGGGGGTCGGAGGGACGCAAGAGACCCAGTACTTC
TRBJ1-1 | . | TRBV9 | . | CASSVDGWNTEAFF | TGTGCCAGCAGCGTAGATGGGTGGAACACTGAAGCTTTCTTT
TRBJ2-7 | . | TRBV18 | . | CASSLGNYEQYF | TGTGCCAGCTCACTAGGCAACTACGAGCAGTACTTC
TRBJ1-5 | . | TRBV19 | few | CASSTRSIQNQPQHF | TGTGCCAGTAGTACGAGATCCATCCAAAATCAGCCCCAGCATTTT
TRBJ1-3 | . | TRBV27 | few | CASSDPRTAGGNTIYF | TGTGCCAGCAGTGACCCTCGGACAGCCGGAGGAAACACCATATATTTT
TRBJ2-7 | . | TRBV19 | few | CASSNRGGEQYF | TGTGCCAGTAGTAATAGGGGTGGCGAGCAGTACTTC
TRBJ2-7 | TRBD1 | TRBV11-3 | . | CASSFSGTGREQYF | TGTGCCAGCAGCTTTTCTGGGACAGGGCGCGAGCAGTACTTC
TRBJ2-5 | TRBD2 | TRBV6-8 | . | CASSSASGRETQYF | TGTGCCAGCAGTTCAGCTAGCGGAAGAGAGACCCAGTACTTC
TRBJ2-5 | . | TRBV5-3 | medium-sized | CARSLGRDPRETQYF | TGTGCCAGAAGCTTGGGAAGGGATCCTAGGGAGACCCAGTACTTC
TRBJ2-5 | TRBD2 | TRBV18 | . | CASSPSGLAGGETQYF | TGTGCCAGCTCACCATCGGGACTAGCGGGAGGTGAGACCCAGTACTTC
TRBJ2-1 | . | TRBV29-1 | . | CSVIELEGGYNEQFF | TGCAGCGTTATAGAACTAGAGGGGGGTTACAATGAGCAGTTCTTC
TRBJ2-1 | . | TRBV12-5 | . | CASTLFLGTNSYNEQFF | TGTGCCAGCACCCTATTCTTGGGGACGAACTCCTACAATGAGCAGTTCTTC
TRBJ1-5 | . | TRBV18 | few | CASSPNPDQPQHF | TGTGCCAGCTCCCCTAACCCGGATCAGCCCCAGCATTTT
TRBJ2-7 | TRBD2 | TRBV6-8 | few | CASSPTLFQRTSKQYF | TGTGCCAGCAGTCCAACCTTATTTCAAAGGACTAGCAAGCAGTACTTC
TRBJ2-5 | . | TRBV15 | few | CATSRDSPRSETQYF | TGTGCCACCAGCAGAGATTCACCGAGGTCTGAGACCCAGTACTTC